What follows are 6 T cell receptor beta chains derived from one specimen sequenced in a study of CD4 T cells in relation to SARS-CoV-2 and coronaviruses (dated by TCRdb to the early 2020s). To prepare the library, the immunoSEQ multiplex PCR assay was applied. TCRdb's version of the immuneACCESS table is confined to in-frame rearrangements and falls short of the full clone set. An unresolved V gene accounts for under half of the shortfall where checked; the remainder is of unknown origin. The sample records about 59,000 clones, roughly 90% of which are singletons. Under 1.5% of the sample lies in the top ten. CD4+ T cells from unexposed donors were collected before the COVID-19 pandemic (2011-2018). The sequenced sample was memory CD4+ T cells from PBMCs. This sample's cell subset or site label indicates: memory (non-naive) CD4+ T cells. The receptors here all came from a human donor in good health.

This clone was seen a single time. This rearrangement joins TRBV6-5 to TRBJ2-4; 9 nucleotides align to TRBD1. The CDR3 spans 13 residues. CDR1 and CDR2 (germline): MNHEY, SVGAGI. V dropped 6 bases and J dropped 9; count of bases not matched to a gene: 6. The chain's CDR3 is CASRTQGASIQYF. The DNA of the CDR3 is TGTGCCAGCAGAACACAGGGGGCTAGCATTCAGTACTTC.

The rearrangement uses TRBV15 and TRBJ2-1; 7 nucleotides agree with TRBD2. V dropped 1 base and J dropped 2; count of bases not matched to a gene: 8. Germline V gene data show CDR1 as LNHNV and CDR2 as YYDKDF (reference sequence). This CDR3 has 17 amino acids. The CDR3 DNA is TGTGCCACCAGCAGAGTGACGGGGGAGGGCGCCTACAATGAGCAGTTCTTC. It encodes CATSRVTGEGAYNEQFF.

The chain uses TRBV19 and TRBJ2-1, with TRBD2 matching over 8 bases. V trimming: 3 bases; J trimming: 4 bases; junction bases outside the gene matches: 5. The CDR3 spans 15 residues. Germline V gene lookup returns CDR1 LNHDA and CDR2 SQIVND (reference sequence). CDR3 in DNA: TGTGCCAGTAGTATCGCTAGCGGGTTGTACAATGAGCAGTTCTTC. It codes for CASSIASGLYNEQFF. Full variable domain (remainder filled in from reference TRBV19 and TRBJ2-1): DGGITQSPKYLFRKEGQNVTLSCEQNLNHDAMYWYRQDPGQGLRLIYYSQIVNDFQKGDIAEGYSVSREKKESFPLTVTSAQKNPTAFYLCASSIASGLYNEQFFGPGTRLTVL.

The chain combines TRBV19 with TRBJ2-1, with 8 bases aligning to TRBD2. Germline V lookup: CDR1 LNHDA, CDR2 SQIVND (reference sequence). With V trimmed by 2 bases and J by 0 bases, 3 bases remained unmatched. The CDR3 is made up of 16 amino acids. This CDR3 is CASSITLAGSYNEQFF. CDR3 coding DNA: TGTGCCAGTAGTATAACTCTAGCGGGCTCCTACAATGAGCAGTTCTTC.

This chain joins TRBV5-6 and TRBJ2-3; 13 bases are a match to TRBD2. CDR1 is SGHDT and CDR2 is YYEEEE in the germline V gene. V dropped 4 bases and J dropped 3; count of bases not matched to a gene: 5. The CDR3 is 16 residues long. The CDR3 nucleotides read TGTGCCAGCAGCCTGAGGACTAGCGGGAGAACAGATACGCAGTATTTT. Its translation is CASSLRTSGRTDTQYF.

This chain uses TRBV7-9 with TRBJ1-1; 7 bases fit TRBD1. The CDR3 totals 13 residues. The V segment lost 5 bases and the J segment 3 bases; nucleotides outside the gene matches: 3. Germline values: CDR1 SEHNR, CDR2 FQNEAQ (reference sequence). The CDR3 nucleotides are TGTGCCAGCAGCGTGGGACAGTACACTGAAGCTTTCTTT. Its protein is CASSVGQYTEAFF.